In its sample, the clone carrying this T cell receptor beta chain was seen once. The V and J ends lost 4 bases and 1 base respectively, with 14 bases between them. This CDR3 is built from 17 residues. From germline, CDR1 is MNHNS and CDR2 SASEGT. The data originate from a study of cytomegalovirus exposure and HLA in healthy donors. This PCR relied on a set of 60 Vbeta primers and 13 Jbeta primers. The method was immunoSEQ multiplex PCR; TCRdb's version includes in-frame clones alone and lacks a portion of them. The repertoire consists of about 200,000 clones, with more than 60% occurring once and the leading ten covering around 15%.

Specimen: PBMCs. The source is a man between 35 and 55 years old in good health and CMV-seronegative. The V gene is TRBV6-1, the J gene TRBJ2-6; tentatively, D is TRBD2 (7 bases). The DNA of the CDR3 is TGTGCCAGCAGTGGGGGGGGCACGGGTTCTGGGGCCAACGTCCTGACTTTC. Its protein is CASSGGGTGSGANVLTF.